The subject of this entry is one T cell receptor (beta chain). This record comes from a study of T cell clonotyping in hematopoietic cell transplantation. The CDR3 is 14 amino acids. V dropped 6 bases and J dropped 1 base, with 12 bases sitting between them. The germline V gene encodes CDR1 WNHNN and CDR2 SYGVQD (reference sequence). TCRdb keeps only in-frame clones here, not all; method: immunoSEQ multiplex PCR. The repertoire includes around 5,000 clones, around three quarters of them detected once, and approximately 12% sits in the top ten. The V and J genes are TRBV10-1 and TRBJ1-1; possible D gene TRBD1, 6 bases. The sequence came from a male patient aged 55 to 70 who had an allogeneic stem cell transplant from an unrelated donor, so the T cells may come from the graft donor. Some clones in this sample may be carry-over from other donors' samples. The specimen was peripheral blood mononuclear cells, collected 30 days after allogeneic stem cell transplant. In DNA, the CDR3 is TGCGCCAGCAGGGCCGGGACACCGAACACTGAAGCTTTCTTT. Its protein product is CASRAGTPNTEAFF.